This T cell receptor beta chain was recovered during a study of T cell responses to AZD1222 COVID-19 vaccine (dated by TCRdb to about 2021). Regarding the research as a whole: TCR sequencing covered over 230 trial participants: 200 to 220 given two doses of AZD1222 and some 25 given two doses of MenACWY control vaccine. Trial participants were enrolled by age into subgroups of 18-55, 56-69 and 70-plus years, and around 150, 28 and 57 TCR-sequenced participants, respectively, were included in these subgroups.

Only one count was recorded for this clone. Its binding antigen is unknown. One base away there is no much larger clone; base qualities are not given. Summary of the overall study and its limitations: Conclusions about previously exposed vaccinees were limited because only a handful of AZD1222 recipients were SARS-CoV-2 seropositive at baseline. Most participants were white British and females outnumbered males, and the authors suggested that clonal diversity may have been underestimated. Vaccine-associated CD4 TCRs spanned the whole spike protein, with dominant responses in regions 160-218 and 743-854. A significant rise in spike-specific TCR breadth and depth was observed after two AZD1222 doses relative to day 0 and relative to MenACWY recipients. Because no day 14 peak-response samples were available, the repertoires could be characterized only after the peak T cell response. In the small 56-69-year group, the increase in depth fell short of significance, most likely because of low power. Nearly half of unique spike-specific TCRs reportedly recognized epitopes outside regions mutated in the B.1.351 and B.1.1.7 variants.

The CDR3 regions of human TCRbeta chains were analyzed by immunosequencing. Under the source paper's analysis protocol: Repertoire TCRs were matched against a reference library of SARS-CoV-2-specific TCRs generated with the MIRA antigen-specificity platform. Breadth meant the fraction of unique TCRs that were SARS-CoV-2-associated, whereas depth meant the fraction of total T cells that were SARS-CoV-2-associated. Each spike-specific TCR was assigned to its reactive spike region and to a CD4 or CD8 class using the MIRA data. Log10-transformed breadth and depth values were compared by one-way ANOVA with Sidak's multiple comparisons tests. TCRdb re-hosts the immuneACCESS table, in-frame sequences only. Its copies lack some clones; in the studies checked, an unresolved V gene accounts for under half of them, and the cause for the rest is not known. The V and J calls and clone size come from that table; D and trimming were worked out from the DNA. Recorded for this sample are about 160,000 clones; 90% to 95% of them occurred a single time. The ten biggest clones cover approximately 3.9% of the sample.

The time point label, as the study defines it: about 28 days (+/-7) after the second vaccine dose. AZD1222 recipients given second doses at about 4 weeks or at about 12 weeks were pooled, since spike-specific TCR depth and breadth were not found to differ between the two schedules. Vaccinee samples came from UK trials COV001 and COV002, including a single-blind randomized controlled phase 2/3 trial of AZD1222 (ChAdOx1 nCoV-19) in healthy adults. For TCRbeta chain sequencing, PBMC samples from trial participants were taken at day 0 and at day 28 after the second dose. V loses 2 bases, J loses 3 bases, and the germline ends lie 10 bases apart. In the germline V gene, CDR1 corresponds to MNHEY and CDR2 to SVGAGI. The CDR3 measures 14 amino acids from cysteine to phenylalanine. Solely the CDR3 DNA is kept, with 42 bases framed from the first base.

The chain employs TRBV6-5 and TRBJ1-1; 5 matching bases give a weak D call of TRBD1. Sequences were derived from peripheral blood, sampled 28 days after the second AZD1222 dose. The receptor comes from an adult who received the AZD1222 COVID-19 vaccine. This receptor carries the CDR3 CASSYTTGDTEAFF. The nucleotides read TGTGCCAGCAGTTACACGACGGGGGACACTGAAGCTTTCTTT.